The 20 T cell receptor beta chains given below trace back to one sample, sequenced in a study of shared clonotypes between healthy human individuals. Naive CD8 cells lacked CD45RO, underwent positive selection for CCR7 and left out terminally differentiated effector memory CD45RA+ cells. Some clones are missing from TCRdb's copy, which holds only in-frame ones; the method was immunoSEQ multiplex PCR. In the table there are about 2.2 million clones, around 95% of which are singletons. The sequenced sample consisted of naive CD8+ T cells from PBMCs. Receptor source: a young man in good health. Some clones in this sample may be carry-over from other donors' samples.

This clone was observed a single time. The V and J genes are TRBV7-9 and TRBJ2-1; possible D gene TRBD2, 6 bases. The CDR3 length is 15 residues. Trimming shortened V by 5 bases and J by 5 bases, and 16 bases separated the two germline ends. Germline CDR1 SEHNR, CDR2 FQNEAQ (reference sequence). CDR3 sequence: CASSNRELPNNEQFF. The CDR3 DNA reads TGTGCCAGCAGCAACCGGGAGCTTCCCAACAATGAGCAGTTCTTC.

This chain joins TRBV27 and TRBJ2-1, with TRBD1 identical over 7 bases. CDR1 and CDR2 from the germline V gene are MNHEY and SMNVEV (reference sequence). The CDR3 has 15 residues. V lost 7 bases and J lost 4; bases outside the gene matches: 10. CDR3 sequence: CASNKIDREYNEQFF. The CDR3 DNA is TGTGCCAGCAACAAAATAGACAGGGAGTACAATGAGCAGTTCTTC.

About this clone itself: This same CDR3 is encoded by further DNA sequences in the sample. The DNA of the CDR3 is TGTGCCAGCTCACCTCCGGGACAGGGACGCTACGAGCAGTACTTC. Residues: CASSPPGQGRYEQYF. The chain couples TRBV18 to TRBJ2-7; 9 bases match TRBD1. The CDR3 spans 15 residues. The V segment lost 3 bases and the J segment 3 bases; nucleotides outside the gene matches: 6. CDR1 and CDR2 from the germline V gene are KGHSH and LQKENI.

The chain is built from TRBV29-1 and TRBJ2-1; D may match TRBD1 or TRBD2 (6 bases each). V lost 7 bases to trimming and J lost 9 bases, with 22 bases between them. From germline, CDR1 is SQVTM and CDR2 ANQGSEA. This CDR3 has 14 residues. CDR3 coding DNA: TGCAGCGCCGGCGGGGTGGGGGCGCCGAGTGAGCAGTTCTTC. Translating it yields CSAGGVGAPSEQFF.

The rearrangement joins TRBV27 to TRBJ2-3, with D unclear. Germline V lookup: CDR1 MNHEY, CDR2 SMNVEV (reference sequence). This CDR3 contains 14 residues. Between the trimmed V and J ends, which lost 2 bases and 8 bases, there was a span of 14 bases. CDR3 residues: CASSLDPEEGTQYF. The CDR3 DNA reads as TGTGCCAGCAGTTTAGACCCTGAGGAAGGTACGCAGTATTTT.

The chain uses TRBV27 and TRBJ1-1, with TRBD1 matching over 9 bases. Germline CDR1 MNHEY, CDR2 SMNVEV (reference sequence). CDR3 length: 14 residues. The J segment lost 9 bases and the V segment lost 5 bases, leaving 10 bases of the junction unmatched. The CDR3 spells CASSALGTGKKAFF. The CDR3 DNA reads TGTGCCAGCAGTGCCCTCGGGACAGGGAAGAAAGCTTTCTTT.

The rearrangement joins TRBV7-9 to TRBJ2-2; tentatively, D is TRBD1 (5 bases). This CDR3 is built from 15 residues. Trimming stripped 7 bases from V and 4 bases from J, with 16 bases between. The germline gives CDR1 SEHNR, CDR2 FQNEAQ (reference sequence). In DNA form, the CDR3 reads TGTGCCAGCATCTACCGGCAGGGCACCACCGGGGAGCTGTTTTTT. It translates to CASIYRQGTTGELFF.

The gene calls are TRBV7-9 and TRBJ1-4; D gene uncertain. Trimming took off 3 bases at V and 4 bases at J, with 9 bases between the two ends. The CDR3 covers 14 residues. Germline assignment: CDR1 SEHNR and CDR2 FQNEAQ (reference sequence). CDR3 coding DNA: TGTGCCAGCAGCTTGCAGGAACGTAATGAAAAACTGTTTTTT. Protein product: CASSLQERNEKLFF.

This chain uses TRBV4-3 with TRBJ2-7; 11 bases map to TRBD2. V gave up 6 bases and J gave up 2 bases; unmatched junction bases: 6. CDR3 length equals 15 residues. Germline CDR1 is LGHNA and CDR2 is YSLEER. The CDR3 loop is CASSPGLAVPYEQYF. The CDR3 DNA reads TGCGCCAGCAGTCCGGGACTAGCGGTCCCCTACGAGCAGTACTTC.

This clone was seen only once. The chain is built from TRBV5-1 and TRBJ2-2; no clear D. Trimming pared 0 bases from V and 4 bases from J, leaving 7 bases between. Germline V lookup: CDR1 SGHRS, CDR2 YFSETQ. The CDR3 covers 14 residues. The CDR3 DNA is TGCGCCAGCAGCTTGGAAAGAGGCACCGGGGAGCTGTTTTTT. Amino acids: CASSLERGTGELFF.

The rearrangement joins TRBV6-6 to TRBJ2-7; tentatively, D is TRBD1 or TRBD2 (5 bases each). The germline V gene encodes CDR1 MNHNY and CDR2 SVGAGI (reference sequence). The CDR3 runs 13 residues. The V and J ends lost 5 bases and 5 bases respectively, with 13 bases between them. CDR3 protein: CASSPGLGDEQYF. The CDR3 DNA reads as TGTGCCAGCAGTCCCGGCTTGGGGGACGAGCAGTACTTC.

The chain couples TRBV5-1 to TRBJ2-1, with TRBD1 identical over 9 bases. CDR1 is SGHRS and CDR2 is YFSETQ in the germline V gene. This CDR3 spans 16 amino acids. The V gene end was trimmed by 0 bases and the J gene end by 2 bases; junction bases not matched to a gene: 3. CDR3 coding DNA: TGCGCCAGCAGCTTGGTACAGGGGGCGGCCTACAATGAGCAGTTCTTC. The encoded protein is CASSLVQGAAYNEQFF.

The rearrangement links TRBV7-2 to TRBJ1-2, with 7 bases aligning to TRBD1. The length of the CDR3 is 14 residues. CDR1 and CDR2 from the germline V gene are SGHTA and FQGNSA. J gave up 6 bases and V 5 bases, and 9 bases lay outside the gene matches. The CDR3 here is CASSQPDRWDGYTF. Written as DNA, the CDR3 is TGTGCCAGCAGCCAACCGGACAGGTGGGATGGCTACACCTTC.

The chain uses TRBV29-1 and TRBJ1-1, with D hard to call. V was cut by 0 bases and J by 11 bases, with 13 bases left in between. This CDR3 region has 12 residues. Germline CDR1 is SQVTM and CDR2 is ANQGSEA. As DNA, the CDR3 is TGCAGCGTTGAAGATCCTGGGTGGAGTGCTTTCTTT. It specifies CSVEDPGWSAFF.

The chain uses TRBV6-5 and TRBJ2-1; D is possibly TRBD1 (5 bases). V was trimmed by 6 bases and J by 8 bases, leaving 14 bases between them. Germline V gene data show CDR1 as MNHEY and CDR2 as SVGAGI. This CDR3 has 13 amino acids. This chain's CDR3 is CASSLDIRDEQFF. Written as DNA, the CDR3 is TGTGCCAGCAGCCTCGACATCAGGGATGAGCAGTTCTTC.

A remark on this clone: The limits of the CDR3 on the DNA are not certain, so only TCRdb's listed CDR3 is given. V usage is TRBV27 and J usage is TRBJ1-4. The CDR3 is made up of 14 amino acids, end residues included. Looked up from germline, CDR1 is MNHEY and CDR2 is SMNVEV (reference sequence). The CDR3 is CASSLVGLGSDLYF.

This chain links TRBV7-3 with TRBJ2-7; TRBD1 agrees at 11 bases. With 0 bases clipped from V and 5 bases from J, the junction kept 6 bases outside the gene matches. Germline V gene sequence: CDR1 SGHTA, CDR2 FQGTGA. The CDR3 is made up of 16 amino acids. CDR3 coding DNA: TGTGCCAGCAGCTTAACCCGGGACAGGGGGTTCCACGAGCAGTACTTC. Protein: CASSLTRDRGFHEQYF.

This clone has a single count. The junction shows a germline mismatch at one end, possibly a read error. CDR3 residues: CASSLPRAALDF. The CDR3 DNA follows: TGTGCCAGCAGCTTACCCCGGGCCGCCTTGGACTTC. This chain joins TRBV7-9 and TRBJ2-7; D ambiguous. CDR3 length: 12 amino acids. The germline V gene has CDR1 SEHNR and CDR2 FQNEAQ (reference sequence).

The chain combines TRBV4-2 with TRBJ2-1; TRBD2 aligns across 11 bases. The length of the CDR3 is 19 residues. V shed 1 base, J shed 6 bases, and the junction held 14 bases outside the gene matches. Per germline, CDR1 LGHNA and CDR2 YNFKEQ. CDR3 residues: CASSQVSGELAGAGNEQFF. The DNA of the CDR3 is TGTGCCAGCAGCCAAGTCTCAGGGGAACTAGCGGGAGCGGGCAATGAGCAGTTCTTC.

CDR3 residues: CASSYSGGTNQPQHF. CDR3 DNA: TGTGCCAGCAGTTACTCGGGAGGGACCAATCAGCCCCAGCATTTT. This chain uses TRBV6-6 with TRBJ1-5; D possibly corresponds to TRBD1 (5 bases). Germline CDR1 is MNHNY and CDR2 is SVGAGI (reference sequence). The length of the CDR3 is 15 residues. With 0 bases removed from V and 3 bases from J, the gap between germline ends came to 9 bases.